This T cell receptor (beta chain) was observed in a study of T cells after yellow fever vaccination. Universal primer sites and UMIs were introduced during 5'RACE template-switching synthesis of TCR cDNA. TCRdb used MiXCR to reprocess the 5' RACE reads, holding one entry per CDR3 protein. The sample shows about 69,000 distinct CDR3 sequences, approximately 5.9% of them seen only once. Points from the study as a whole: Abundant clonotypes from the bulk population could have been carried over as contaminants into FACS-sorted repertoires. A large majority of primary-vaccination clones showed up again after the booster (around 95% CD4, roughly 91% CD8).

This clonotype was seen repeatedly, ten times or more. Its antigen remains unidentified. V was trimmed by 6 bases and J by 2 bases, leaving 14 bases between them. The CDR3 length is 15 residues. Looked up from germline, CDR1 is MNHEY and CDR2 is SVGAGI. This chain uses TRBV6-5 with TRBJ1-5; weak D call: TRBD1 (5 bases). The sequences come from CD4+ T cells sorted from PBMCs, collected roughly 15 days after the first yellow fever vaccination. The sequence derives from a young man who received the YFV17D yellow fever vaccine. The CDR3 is CASSPGPRGNQPQHF. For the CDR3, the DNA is TGTGCCAGCAGCCCGGGACCGCGGGGCAATCAGCCCCAGCATTTT.